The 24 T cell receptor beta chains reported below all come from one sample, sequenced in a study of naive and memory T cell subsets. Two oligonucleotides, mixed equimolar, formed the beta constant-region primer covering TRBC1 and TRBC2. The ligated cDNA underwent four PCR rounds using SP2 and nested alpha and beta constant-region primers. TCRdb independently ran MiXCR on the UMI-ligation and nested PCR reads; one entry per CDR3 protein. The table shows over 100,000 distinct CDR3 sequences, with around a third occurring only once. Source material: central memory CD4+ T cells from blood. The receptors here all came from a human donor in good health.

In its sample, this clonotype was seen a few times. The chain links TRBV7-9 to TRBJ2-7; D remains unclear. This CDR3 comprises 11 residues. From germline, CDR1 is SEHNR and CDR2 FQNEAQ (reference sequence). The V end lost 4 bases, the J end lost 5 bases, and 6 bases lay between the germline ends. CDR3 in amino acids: CASSWTDEQYF. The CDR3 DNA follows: TGTGCCAGCAGCTGGACGGACGAGCAGTACTTC.

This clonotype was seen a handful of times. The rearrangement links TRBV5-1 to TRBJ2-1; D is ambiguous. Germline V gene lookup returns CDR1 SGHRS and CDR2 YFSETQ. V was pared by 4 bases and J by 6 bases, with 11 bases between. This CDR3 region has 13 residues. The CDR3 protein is CASSPLGPNEQFF. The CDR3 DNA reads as TGCGCCAGCAGCCCCTTGGGCCCCAATGAGCAGTTCTTC. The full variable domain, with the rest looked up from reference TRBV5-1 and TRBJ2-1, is KAGVTQTPRYLIKTRGQQVTLSCSPISGHRSVSWYQQTPGQGLQFLFEYFSETQRNKGNFPGRFSGRQFSNSRSEMNVSTLELGDSALYLCASSPLGPNEQFFGPGTRLTVL.

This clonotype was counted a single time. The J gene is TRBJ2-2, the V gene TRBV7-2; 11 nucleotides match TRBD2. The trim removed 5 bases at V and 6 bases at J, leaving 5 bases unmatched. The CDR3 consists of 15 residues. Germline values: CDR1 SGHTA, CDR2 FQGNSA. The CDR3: CASSPGTSGSGELFF. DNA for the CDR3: TGTGCCAGCAGCCCCGGGACTAGCGGATCCGGGGAGCTGTTTTTT.

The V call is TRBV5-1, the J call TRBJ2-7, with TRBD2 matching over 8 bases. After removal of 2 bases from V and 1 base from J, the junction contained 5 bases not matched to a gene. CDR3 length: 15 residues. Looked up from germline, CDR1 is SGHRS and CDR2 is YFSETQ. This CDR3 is CASSLRPSGSYEQYF. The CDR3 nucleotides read TGCGCCAGCAGCTTACGCCCTAGCGGGTCCTACGAGCAGTACTTC.

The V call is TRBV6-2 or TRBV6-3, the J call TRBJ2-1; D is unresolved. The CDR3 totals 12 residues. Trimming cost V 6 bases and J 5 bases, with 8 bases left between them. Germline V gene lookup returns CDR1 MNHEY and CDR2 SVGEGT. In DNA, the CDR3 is TGTGCCAGCAGCCAATACAACAATGAGCAGTTCTTC. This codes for CASSQYNNEQFF.

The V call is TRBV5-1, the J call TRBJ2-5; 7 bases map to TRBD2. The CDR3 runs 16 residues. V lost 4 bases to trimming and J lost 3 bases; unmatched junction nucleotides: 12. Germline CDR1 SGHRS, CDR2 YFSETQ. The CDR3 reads CASSLGTMAGEETQYF. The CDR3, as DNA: TGCGCCAGCAGCCTAGGGACTATGGCGGGGGAAGAGACCCAGTACTTC.

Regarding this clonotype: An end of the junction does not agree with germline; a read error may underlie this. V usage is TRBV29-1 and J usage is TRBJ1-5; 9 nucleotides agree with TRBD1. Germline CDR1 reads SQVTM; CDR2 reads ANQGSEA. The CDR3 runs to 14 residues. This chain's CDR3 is CSVKEQGARQPQHF. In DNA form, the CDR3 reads TGCAGCGTTAAAGAACAGGGGGCCCGTCAGCCCCAGCATTTT.

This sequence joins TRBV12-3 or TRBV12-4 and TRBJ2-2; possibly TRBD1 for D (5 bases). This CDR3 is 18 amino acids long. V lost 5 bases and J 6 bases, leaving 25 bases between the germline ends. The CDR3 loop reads CASSPAPQGPGLAGELFF. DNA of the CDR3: TGTGCCAGCAGTCCCGCCCCCCAGGGTCCTGGGTTGGCCGGGGAGCTGTTTTTT.

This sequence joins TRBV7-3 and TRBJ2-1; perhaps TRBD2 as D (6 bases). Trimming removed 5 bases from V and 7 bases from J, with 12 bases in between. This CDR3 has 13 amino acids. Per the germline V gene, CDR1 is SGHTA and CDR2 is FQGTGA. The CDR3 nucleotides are TGTGCCAGCAGCCCGGGGGTACTAAATGAGCAGTTCTTC. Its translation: CASSPGVLNEQFF. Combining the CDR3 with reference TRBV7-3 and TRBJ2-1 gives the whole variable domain GAGVSQTPSNKVTEKGKYVELRCDPISGHTALYWYRQSLGQGPEFLIYFQGTGAADDSGLPNDRFFAVRPEGSVSTLKIQRTERGDSAVYLCASSPGVLNEQFFGPGTRLTVL.

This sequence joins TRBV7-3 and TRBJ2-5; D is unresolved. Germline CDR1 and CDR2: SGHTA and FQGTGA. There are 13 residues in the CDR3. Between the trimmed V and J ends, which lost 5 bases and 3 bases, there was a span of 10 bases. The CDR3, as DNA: TGTGCCAGCAGCCGTGGGGTCAAAGAGACCCAGTACTTC. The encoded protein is CASSRGVKETQYF.

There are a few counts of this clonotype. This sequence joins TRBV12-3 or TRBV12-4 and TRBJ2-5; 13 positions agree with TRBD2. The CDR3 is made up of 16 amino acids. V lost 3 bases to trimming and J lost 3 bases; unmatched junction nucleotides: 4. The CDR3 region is CASSLGLAGSEETQYF. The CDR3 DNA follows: TGTGCCAGCAGTTTGGGACTAGCGGGATCGGAAGAGACCCAGTACTTC.

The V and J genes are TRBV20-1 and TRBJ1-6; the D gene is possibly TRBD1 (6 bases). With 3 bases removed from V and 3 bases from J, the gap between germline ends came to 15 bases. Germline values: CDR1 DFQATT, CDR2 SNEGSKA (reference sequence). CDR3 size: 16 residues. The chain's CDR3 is CSARPLGQFYNSPLHF. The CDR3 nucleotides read TGCAGTGCTAGGCCATTAGGACAGTTCTATAATTCACCCCTCCACTTT.

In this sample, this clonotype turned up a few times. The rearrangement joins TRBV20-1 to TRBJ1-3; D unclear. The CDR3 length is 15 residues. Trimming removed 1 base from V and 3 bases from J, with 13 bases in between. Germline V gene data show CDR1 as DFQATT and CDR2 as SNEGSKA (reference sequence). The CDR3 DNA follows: TGCAGTGCTAGAGGAGGAGCCTACCATGGAAACACCATATATTTT. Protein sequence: CSARGGAYHGNTIYF.

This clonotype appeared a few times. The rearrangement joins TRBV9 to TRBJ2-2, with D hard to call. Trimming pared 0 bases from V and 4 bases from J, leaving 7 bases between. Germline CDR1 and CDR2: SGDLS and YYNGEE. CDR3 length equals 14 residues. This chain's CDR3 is CASSVEPGTGELFF. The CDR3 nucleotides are TGTGCCAGCAGCGTAGAACCGGGCACCGGGGAGCTGTTTTTT.

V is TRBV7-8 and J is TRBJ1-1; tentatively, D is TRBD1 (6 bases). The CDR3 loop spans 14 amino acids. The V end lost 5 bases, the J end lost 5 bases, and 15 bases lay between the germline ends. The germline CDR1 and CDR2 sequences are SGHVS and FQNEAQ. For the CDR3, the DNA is TGTGCCAGCAGCCCCTACAGGGAGTGGACTGAAGCTTTCTTT. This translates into CASSPYREWTEAFF.

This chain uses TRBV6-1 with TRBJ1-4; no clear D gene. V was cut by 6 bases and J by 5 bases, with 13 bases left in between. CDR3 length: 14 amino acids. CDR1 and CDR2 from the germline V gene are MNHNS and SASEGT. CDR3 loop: CASRETQGNEKLFF. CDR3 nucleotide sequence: TGTGCCAGCAGAGAGACCCAAGGGAATGAAAAACTGTTTTTT.

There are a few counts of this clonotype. DNA for the CDR3: TGTGCCAGCAGTTACCAACAGGGCGCCAAAAACATTCAGTACTTC. As protein: CASSYQQGAKNIQYF. The chain employs TRBV6-6 and TRBJ2-4; TRBD1 is a possible D gene (6 bases). This CDR3 is 15 amino acids long. V was trimmed by 2 bases and J by 1 base, leaving 9 bases between them. Germline CDR1 and CDR2: MNHNY and SVGAGI (reference sequence).

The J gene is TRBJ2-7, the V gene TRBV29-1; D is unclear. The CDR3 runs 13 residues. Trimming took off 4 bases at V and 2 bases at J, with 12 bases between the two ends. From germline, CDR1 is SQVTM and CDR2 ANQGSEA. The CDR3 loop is CSVVVLNTYEQYF. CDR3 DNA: TGCAGCGTTGTAGTCCTGAACACCTACGAGCAGTACTTC.

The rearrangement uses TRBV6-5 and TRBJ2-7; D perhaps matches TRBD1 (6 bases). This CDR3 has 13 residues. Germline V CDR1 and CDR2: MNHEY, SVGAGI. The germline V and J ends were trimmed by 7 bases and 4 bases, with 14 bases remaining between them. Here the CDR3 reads CASTRRGPYEQYF. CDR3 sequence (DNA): TGTGCCAGCACCCGCAGGGGTCCGTACGAGCAGTACTTC.

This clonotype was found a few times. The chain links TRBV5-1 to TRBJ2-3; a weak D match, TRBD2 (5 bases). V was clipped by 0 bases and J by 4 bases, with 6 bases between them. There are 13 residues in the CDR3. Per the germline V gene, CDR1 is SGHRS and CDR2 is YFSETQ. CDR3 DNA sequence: TGCGCCAGCAGCTTGGAACTAGCAGATACGCAGTATTTT. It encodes CASSLELADTQYF. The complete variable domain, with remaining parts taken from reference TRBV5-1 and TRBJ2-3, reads KAGVTQTPRYLIKTRGQQVTLSCSPISGHRSVSWYQQTPGQGLQFLFEYFSETQRNKGNFPGRFSGRQFSNSRSEMNVSTLELGDSALYLCASSLELADTQYFGPGTRLTVL.

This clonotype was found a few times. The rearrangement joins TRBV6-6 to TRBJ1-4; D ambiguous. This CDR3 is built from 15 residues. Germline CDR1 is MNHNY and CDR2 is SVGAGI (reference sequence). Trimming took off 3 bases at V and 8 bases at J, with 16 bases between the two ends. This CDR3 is CASSYFGVRVEKLFF. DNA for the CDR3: TGTGCCAGCAGTTATTTCGGGGTTAGAGTAGAAAAACTGTTTTTT.

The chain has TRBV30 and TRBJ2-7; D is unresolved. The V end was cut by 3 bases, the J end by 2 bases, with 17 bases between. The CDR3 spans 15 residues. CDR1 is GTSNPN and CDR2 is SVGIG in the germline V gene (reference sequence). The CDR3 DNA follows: TGTGCCTGGAGAGGAAGGGAATTTCGGCCCTACGAGCAGTACTTC. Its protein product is CAWRGREFRPYEQYF.

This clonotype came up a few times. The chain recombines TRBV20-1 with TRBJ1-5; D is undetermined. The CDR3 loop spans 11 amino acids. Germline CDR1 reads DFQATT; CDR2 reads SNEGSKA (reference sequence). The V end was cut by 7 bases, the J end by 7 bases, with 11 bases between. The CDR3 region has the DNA TGCAGTGTTGGGAGAGGACAGCCCCAGCATTTT. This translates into CSVGRGQPQHF.

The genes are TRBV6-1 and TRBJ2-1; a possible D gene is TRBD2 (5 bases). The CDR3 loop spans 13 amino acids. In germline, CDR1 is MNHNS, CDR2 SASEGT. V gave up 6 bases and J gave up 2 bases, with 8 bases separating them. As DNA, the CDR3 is TGTGCCAGCAGGTCCGGGACCTACAATGAGCAGTTCTTC. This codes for CASRSGTYNEQFF.